This T cell receptor (beta chain) was identified during a study of chemoradiotherapy in HPV16-positive cancers. This clone occurred once. CDR3 length: 11 amino acids. CDR1 is SQVTM and CDR2 is ANQGSEA in the germline V gene. V lost 4 bases and J lost 3, with 6 bases in between. Produced via immunoSEQ multiplex PCR; TCRdb's table is partial and in-frame only. The table includes thousands of clones, approximately 94% detected once. This material was collected from a patient who underwent chemoradiotherapy. The sequence derives from a human donor with HPV-associated anogenital cancer. V gene TRBV29-1 combines with J gene TRBJ1-2, with D uncertain. The CDR3 spells CSVGSYYGYTF. The CDR3 nucleotides are TGCAGCGTTGGTAGTTACTATGGCTACACCTTC.